This T cell receptor beta chain comes out of a study of metastatic and nonmetastatic thyroid tumors. In the study overall: Malignant thyroid and benign thyroid patients provided blood and tumor or nodule tissue whose repertoires were compared.

Germline CDR1 reads MDHEN; CDR2 reads SYDVKM. The trim removed 3 bases at V and 4 bases at J, leaving 9 bases unmatched. This CDR3 is built from 16 residues. No treatment had been given to any patient before thyroid surgery. As originally analysed: Differences in CDR3 between clinicopathological groups were drawn on to build a classifier intended to discriminate distant-metastatic papillary thyroid cancer patients. Via MiXCR, TCRdb re-called the PCR reads. What appears here as the V and J calls and clone size reflects TCRdb's work, not the paper's. The sample holds tens of thousands of clones, roughly 19% seen once. This clone was detected a few times.

The receptor's source is a female donor with papillary thyroid cancer or a benign thyroid nodule (not recorded which). Some clones in this sample may be carry-over from other donors' samples. V gene TRBV28 combines with J gene TRBJ2-1; 7 positions agree with TRBD1. The sequenced material came from blood. CDR3 in amino acids: CASSFTRQGRYNEQFF. The CDR3 DNA sequence: TGTGCCAGCAGTTTCACCCGACAGGGACGATACAATGAGCAGTTCTTC.